The rows below give T cell receptor beta chains drawn from one sample of a study of blood T cell repertoires in COVID-19. Data came from immunoSEQ multiplex PCR; TCRdb stores just in-frame clones and leaves some out. The sample lists some 460,000 clones; roughly 87% were seen once. Sequencing was done on a sample of PBMCs or T cells enriched from blood (not recorded which). The receptor source for this set is a woman between 18 and 29 years old with acute COVID-19. The CDR3 runs from the conserved cysteine through the conserved F or W. The order of the fields is V gene, D gene, CDR3 protein. D genes are given only for firm matches.

>TRBV4-3|TRBD2
CASSQDRGLAGVEQFF
>TRBV5-4|TRBD2
CASSLASGGSNTGELFF
>TRBV7-9|-
CASSLGQGYEAFF
>TRBV5-4|-
CASSKTEQETQYF
>TRBV7-2|TRBD2
CASSLVGERGGSYNEQFF
>TRBV6-1|TRBD1
CASSEEDRPNEKLFF
>TRBV5-1|-
CASSDTQGSYGYTF
>TRBV6-2/TRBV6-3|-
CASSGDFQETQYF
>TRBV5-4|TRBD2
CASSGGTSGGAPLFF
>TRBV7-9|TRBD1
CASSSRVTGASGYTF
>TRBV2|-
CASSEAPQGEPQHF
>TRBV7-9|TRBD2
CASSSLAGGPSSTDTQYF
>TRBV18|TRBD1
CASSPTGTSAEAFF
>TRBV6-2/TRBV6-3|TRBD1
CASSSGQGPEKLFF
>TRBV9|-
CASSYQGNTIYF
>TRBV9|-
CASSVGRGRGKTDGEAFF
>TRBV4-1|TRBD1
CASSMDRNGGYTF
>TRBV4-1|-
CASSQVRRDTQYF
>TRBV19|-
CASSEHGGTEAFF
>TRBV28|TRBD1
CASSLSDRVSSGYTF
>TRBV5-1|-
CASSSGSNTEAFF
>TRBV4-3|TRBD1
CASSRDRGDYGYTF
>TRBV6-5|-
CASTNEANYGYTF
>TRBV28|TRBD1
CASSLGGVYGYTF
>TRBV5-6|-
CASSLGAGTNTEAFF
>TRBV4-3|TRBD1
CASSQGQGNQPQHF
>TRBV5-6|TRBD2
CASSLPIKTTGGRYNEQFF
>TRBV27|-
CASSYTGPYEQYF
>TRBV5-1|-
CATHRDLDPTDTQYF
>TRBV5-1|-
CASSLVSVAYEQYF
>TRBV28|-
CASRGAKGHSNQPQHF
>TRBV18|TRBD1
CASSQGAGDGYTF
>TRBV5-1|TRBD1
CATMTGTGKNYGYTF
>TRBV21-1|-
CASSKKRDKAEETQYF
>TRBV6-2/TRBV6-3|TRBD2
CASSYSPGRGDETQYF
>TRBV10-3|-
CAISDQSSNQPQHF
>TRBV2|-
CASSEAYLNTEAFF
>TRBV5-1|-
CASSFGGTNEKLFF
>TRBV19|TRBD2
CASRSRLAGTDTQYF
>TRBV12-5|TRBD1
CASGLGKGASNTEAFF
>TRBV19|-
CASRAGRAGTDTQYF
>TRBV2|-
CASRGSGTQYF
>TRBV28|TRBD1
CASRRQGKVEKLFF
>TRBV6-6|-
CASRRQTALIGRVTEAFF
>TRBV6-5|-
CASSYSGHTNYGYTF
>TRBV5-1|TRBD1
CASRHHSTGVTEAFF
>TRBV3-1/TRBV3-2|-
CASSQTSYEQYF
>TRBV28|-
CASRREDYEQYF
>TRBV19|TRBD1
CASTLLRDRVGYTF